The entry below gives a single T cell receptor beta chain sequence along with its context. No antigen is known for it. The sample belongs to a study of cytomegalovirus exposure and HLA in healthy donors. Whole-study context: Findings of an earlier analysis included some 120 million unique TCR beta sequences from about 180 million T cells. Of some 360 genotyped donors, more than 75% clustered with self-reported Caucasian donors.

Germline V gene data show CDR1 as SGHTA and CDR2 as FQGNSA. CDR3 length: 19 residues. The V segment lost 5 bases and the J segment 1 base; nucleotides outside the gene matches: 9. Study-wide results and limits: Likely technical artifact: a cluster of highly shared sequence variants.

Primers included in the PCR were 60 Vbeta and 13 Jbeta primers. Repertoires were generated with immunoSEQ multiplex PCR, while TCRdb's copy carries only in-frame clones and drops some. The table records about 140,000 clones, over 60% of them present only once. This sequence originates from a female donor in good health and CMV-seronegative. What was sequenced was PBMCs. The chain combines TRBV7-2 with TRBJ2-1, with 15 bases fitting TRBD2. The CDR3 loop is CASSAPGLAGGLSYNEQFF. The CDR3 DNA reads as TGTGCCAGCAGCGCACCCGGACTAGCGGGGGGGCTTTCCTACAATGAGCAGTTCTTC. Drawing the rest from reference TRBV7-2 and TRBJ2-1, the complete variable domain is GAGVSQSPSNKVTEKGKDVELRCDPISGHTALYWYRQSLGQGLEFLIYFQGNSAPDKSGLPSDRFSAERTGGSVSTLTIQRTQQEDSAVYLCASSAPGLAGGLSYNEQFFGPGTRLTVL.